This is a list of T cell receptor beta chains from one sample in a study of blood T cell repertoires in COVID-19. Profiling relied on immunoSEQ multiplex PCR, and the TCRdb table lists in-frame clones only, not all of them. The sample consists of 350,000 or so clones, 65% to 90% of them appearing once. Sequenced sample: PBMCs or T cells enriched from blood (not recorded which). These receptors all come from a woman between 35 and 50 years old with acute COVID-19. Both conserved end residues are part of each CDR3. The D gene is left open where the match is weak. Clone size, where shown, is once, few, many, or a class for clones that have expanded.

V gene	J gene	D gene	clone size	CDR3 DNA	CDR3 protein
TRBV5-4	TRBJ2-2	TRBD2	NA	TGTGCCAGCAGCTTGGTGAGAGGAGCGGGGGTAAACACCGGGGAGCTGTTTTTT	CASSLVRGAGVNTGELFF
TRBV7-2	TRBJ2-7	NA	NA	TGTGCCAGCAGCTTACAGCCTAGCCGCTACGAGCAGTACTTC	CASSLQPSRYEQYF
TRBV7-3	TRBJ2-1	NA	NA	TGTGCCAGCAGCTTAAACATCTACAATGAGCAGTTCTTC	CASSLNIYNEQFF
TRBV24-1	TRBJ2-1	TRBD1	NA	TGTGCCACCAGTGGATCGGACAGGGGCTACAATGAGCAGTTCTTC	CATSGSDRGYNEQFF
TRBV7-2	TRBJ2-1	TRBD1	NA	TGTGCCAGCAGCCGTCGTAGGGGGCGCAATGAGCAGTTCTTC	CASSRRRGRNEQFF
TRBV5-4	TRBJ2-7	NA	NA	TGTGCCAGCAGCTTGCCCCCGACAGCCCCCTCCTACGAGCAGTACTTC	CASSLPPTAPSYEQYF
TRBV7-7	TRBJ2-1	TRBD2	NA	TGTGCCAGCAGCCAGGGACTAGCGGGGAACAATGAGCAGTTCTTC	CASSQGLAGNNEQFF
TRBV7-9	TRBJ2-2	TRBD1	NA	TGTGCCAGCAGCTTAAAGGACAGGGGCACCGGGGAGCTGTTTTTT	CASSLKDRGTGELFF
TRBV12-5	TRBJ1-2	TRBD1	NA	TGTGCTAGTGGTTTGTCGGGACAGGGGAACGCTGGCTACACCTTC	CASGLSGQGNAGYTF
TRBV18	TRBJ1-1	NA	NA	TGTGCCAGCTCACCTCAGAGGCTCTTGGGCACTGAAGCTTTCTTT	CASSPQRLLGTEAFF
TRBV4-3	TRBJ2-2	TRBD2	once	TGCGCCAGCAGCCAAGAAGTTGGGTGGGCTAGCGGGACTTCGGGGGAGCTGTTTTTT	CASSQEVGWASGTSGELFF
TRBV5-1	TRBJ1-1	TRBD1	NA	TGCGCCAGCAGCTTGGCCTCAGGGGGGAGCACTGAAGCTTTCTTT	CASSLASGGSTEAFF
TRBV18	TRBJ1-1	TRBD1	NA	TGTGCCAGCCACAGGGGCGCCGACACTGAAGCTTTCTTT	CASHRGADTEAFF
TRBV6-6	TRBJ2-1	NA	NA	TGTGCCAGCAATGTAATCGGTGAGCAGTTCTTC	CASNVIGEQFF
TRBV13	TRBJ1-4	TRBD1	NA	TGTGCCAGCAGCTGGGCGACAGGGGCAAATGAAAAACTGTTTTTT	CASSWATGANEKLFF
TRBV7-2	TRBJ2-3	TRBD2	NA	TGTGCCAGCAGCTTAGGTAGCGGGCCTCGCACAGATACGCAGTATTTT	CASSLGSGPRTDTQYF